These 11 T cell receptor beta chains were all obtained from the same sample, sequenced in a study of blood T cell repertoires in COVID-19. Some clones are missing from TCRdb's copy, which holds only in-frame ones; the method was immunoSEQ multiplex PCR. The sample consists of about 160,000 clones, approximately 87% of them appearing once. The sample was peripheral blood. These TCRs come from a woman in her seventies with acute or convalescent COVID-19.

A single count supports this clone. The chain recombines TRBV29-1 with TRBJ2-5; 11 bases agree with TRBD2. The CDR3 runs 17 residues. The germline V gene encodes CDR1 SQVTM and CDR2 ANQGSEA. With V trimmed by 5 bases and J by 2 bases, 13 bases remained unmatched. Here the CDR3 reads CSVQPPPGLAVQETQYF. The CDR3 DNA reads TGCAGCGTTCAACCCCCCCCGGGACTAGCGGTTCAAGAGACCCAGTACTTC.

The chain has TRBV6-2 or TRBV6-3 and TRBJ2-5; D is unresolved. V lost 3 bases to trimming and J lost 5 bases, with 7 bases between them. The CDR3 length is 12 residues. CDR1 and CDR2 (germline): MNHEY, SVGEGT. The CDR3 here is CASSYQAETQYF. The CDR3 DNA is TGTGCCAGCAGTTATCAGGCCGAGACCCAGTACTTC.

This chain uses TRBV6-5 with TRBJ1-1; tentatively, D is TRBD1 (6 bases). The germline gives CDR1 MNHEY, CDR2 SVGAGI. Deletions cut 5 bases from V and 0 bases from J, with 10 bases between. CDR3 length: 14 amino acids. The DNA of the CDR3 is TGTGCCAGCAGTACCGGACAGCTGAACACTGAAGCTTTCTTT. This gives the protein CASSTGQLNTEAFF.

J is TRBJ1-2 and V is TRBV28; 7 bases align to TRBD1. The CDR3 totals 15 residues. J lost 5 bases, V lost 5 bases, and 11 bases had no gene match. Germline assignment: CDR1 MDHEN and CDR2 SYDVKM. The CDR3 sequence is CASSPVTGQTYGYTF. CDR3 sequence (DNA): TGTGCCAGCAGTCCAGTTACGGGACAGACTTATGGCTACACCTTC.

This chain uses TRBV4-1 with TRBJ1-1, with 10 bases lining up with TRBD1. This CDR3 region has 15 residues. The V gene end was trimmed by 3 bases and the J gene end by 7 bases; junction bases not matched to a gene: 8. Germline-derived CDR1 and CDR2 are MGHRA and YSYEKL. CDR3 loop: CASSQRTGGGLEAFF. The CDR3 nucleotides are TGCGCCAGCAGCCAGAGGACAGGGGGAGGTCTTGAAGCTTTCTTT.

This chain connects TRBV6-5 to TRBJ2-7; the D gene is possibly TRBD1 (6 bases). Per the germline V gene, CDR1 is MNHEY and CDR2 is SVGAGI. This CDR3 spans 15 amino acids. Trimming left V 9 bases short and J 4 bases short, with 22 bases between. This chain's CDR3 is CASSPGDTRVYEQYF. CDR3 nucleotide sequence: TGTGCCAGTTCCCCTGGGGACACCAGGGTGTACGAGCAGTACTTC.

The sample holds one count of this clone. The genes are TRBV15 and TRBJ1-5; a weak D match, TRBD1 (5 bases). The CDR3 loop spans 15 amino acids. Germline values: CDR1 LNHNV, CDR2 YYDKDF (reference sequence). Trimming stripped 6 bases from V and 0 bases from J, with 12 bases between. The CDR3 sequence: CATREGGGSNQPQHF. CDR3 DNA sequence: TGTGCCACCAGGGAGGGTGGGGGTAGCAATCAGCCCCAGCATTTT.

The chain joins TRBV7-8 to TRBJ2-1; 9 nucleotides align to TRBD2. The CDR3 is 17 amino acids. The germline gives CDR1 SGHVS, CDR2 FQNEAQ. V gave up 2 bases and J gave up 3 bases; unmatched junction bases: 8. CDR3 DNA sequence: TGTGCCAGCAGCTTAAATGCGGGGGGGCGCCTCTACAATGAGCAGTTCTTC. This gives the protein CASSLNAGGRLYNEQFF.

This chain connects TRBV7-9 to TRBJ1-6; D is perhaps TRBD1 (6 bases). Trimming removed 2 bases from V and 9 bases from J, with 11 bases in between. The CDR3 runs to 14 residues. Per germline, CDR1 SEHNR and CDR2 FQNEAQ (reference sequence). The chain's CDR3 is CASSLSQGVSPLHF. The CDR3 DNA reads TGTGCCAGCAGCTTATCACAGGGTGTTTCACCCCTCCACTTT. The variable domain in full, with the rest retrieved from reference TRBV7-9 and TRBJ1-6, is DTGVSQNPRHKITKRGQNVTFRCDPISEHNRLYWYRQTLGQGPEFLTYFQNEAQLEKSRLLSDRFSAERPKGSFSTLEIQRTEQGDSAMYLCASSLSQGVSPLHFGNGTRLTVT.

This chain uses TRBV28 with TRBJ2-3; possible D gene TRBD1, 6 bases. V lost 10 bases, J lost 0 bases, and 11 bases lay in between. In germline, CDR1 is MDHEN, CDR2 SYDVKM. The CDR3 has 13 residues. CDR3 sequence: CANKDRSTDTQYF. The CDR3 nucleotides are TGTGCCAATAAGGACAGAAGCACAGATACGCAGTATTTT.

This chain uses TRBV19 with TRBJ1-2; 10 nucleotides align to TRBD1. This CDR3 has 13 amino acids. V lost 4 bases to trimming and J lost 4 bases; unmatched junction nucleotides: 0. Looked up from germline, CDR1 is LNHDA and CDR2 is SQIVND (reference sequence). CDR3 sequence: CASSRDRGYGYTF. In DNA, the CDR3 is TGTGCCAGTAGTAGGGACAGGGGCTATGGCTACACCTTC.